The 13 T cell receptor beta chains in this list originate from one sample, sequenced in a study of tumor-infiltrating lymphocytes in localized non-small cell lung cancer. Some clones are missing from TCRdb's copy, which holds only in-frame ones; the method was immunoSEQ multiplex PCR. The repertoire consists of tens of thousands of clones, with 73% occurring once and the leading ten covering 5.5% to 7%. Input material: lung tumor tissue. These receptors came from a human donor with non-small cell lung cancer.

This clone was picked up a small number of times. Other DNA sequences of this sample code for an identical CDR3. The V gene is TRBV7-2, the J gene TRBJ1-1; D is unclear. CDR3 size: 14 residues. Trimming pared 2 bases from V and 1 base from J, leaving 8 bases between. Germline V gene sequence: CDR1 SGHTA, CDR2 FQGNSA. Here the CDR3 reads CASSLRTQNTEAFF. The CDR3 DNA reads as TGTGCCAGCAGCTTACGTACTCAGAACACTGAAGCTTTCTTT.

The chain carries TRBV2 and TRBJ2-1; a possible D gene is TRBD2 (6 bases). The length of the CDR3 is 13 residues. V gave up 5 bases and J gave up 9 bases, with 14 bases separating them. The V gene's germline CDR1 is SNHLY and CDR2 FYNNEI. The CDR3 here is CASSMGLALEQFF. DNA of the CDR3: TGTGCCAGCAGTATGGGACTCGCCCTTGAGCAGTTCTTC.

The chain links TRBV7-2 to TRBJ2-7; D remains ambiguous. CDR1 is SGHTA and CDR2 is FQGNSA in the germline V gene. CDR3 length equals 12 residues. The germline V and J ends were trimmed by 4 bases and 5 bases, with 9 bases remaining between them. Here the CDR3 DNA reads TGTGCCAGCAGCTCCGACACAGACGAGCAGTACTTC. As protein: CASSSDTDEQYF.

CDR3 nucleotides: TGCAGCGTTGACACAGGGGGCGCGGGTGATGAAAAACTGTTTTTT. Protein sequence: CSVDTGGAGDEKLFF. This sequence joins TRBV29-1 and TRBJ1-4; 9 positions agree with TRBD1. The CDR3 length is 15 residues. Germline V gene data show CDR1 as SQVTM and CDR2 as ANQGSEA. V was pared by 3 bases and J by 6 bases, with 8 bases of the junction left unmatched. The entire variable domain, with the rest obtained from reference TRBV29-1 and TRBJ1-4, is as follows: SAVISQKPSRDICQRGTSLTIQCQVDSQVTMMFWYRQQPGQSLTLIATANQGSEATYESGFVIDKFPISRPNLTFSTLTVSNMSPEDSSIYLCSVDTGGAGDEKLFFGSGTQLSVL.

This clone was observed a handful of times. CDR3 in amino acids: CASNRPNTEAFF. CDR3 nucleotide sequence: TGTGCCAGCAATAGACCGAACACTGAAGCTTTCTTT. The chain combines TRBV6-5 with TRBJ1-1, with D unresolved. The V end was cut by 7 bases, the J end by 1 base, with 7 bases between. Germline V lookup: CDR1 MNHEY, CDR2 SVGAGI. This CDR3 is 12 amino acids long.

J is TRBJ1-2 and V is TRBV5-5; D not certain. Germline loops: CDR1 SGHKS, CDR2 YYEKEE (reference sequence). The CDR3 contains 17 residues. Trimming shortened V by 4 bases and J by 0 bases, and 19 bases separated the two germline ends. CDR3 sequence: CASSRYGEVRTNYGYTF. Written as DNA, the CDR3 is TGTGCCAGCAGCCGGTACGGGGAGGTACGAACTAACTATGGCTACACCTTC.

The rearrangement joins TRBV9 to TRBJ2-5, with 8 nucleotides matching TRBD2. V lost 0 bases, J lost 5 bases, and 6 bases stayed unmatched. Germline V gene lookup returns CDR1 SGDLS and CDR2 YYNGEE. CDR3 length: 15 residues. DNA of the CDR3: TGTGCCAGCAGCGTAGGTCCGGGGGGGCTCGAGACCCAGTACTTC. This encodes CASSVGPGGLETQYF. Combining the CDR3 with reference TRBV9 and TRBJ2-5 gives the whole variable domain DSGVTQTPKHLITATGQRVTLRCSPRSGDLSVYWYQQSLDQGLQFLIQYYNGEERAKGNILERFSAQQFPDLHSELNLSSLELGDSALYFCASSVGPGGLETQYFGPGTRLLVL.

V and J are TRBV11-2 and TRBJ2-7, with 9 bases identical to TRBD1. The CDR3 length is 15 residues. The V gene end was trimmed by 7 bases and the J gene end by 5 bases; junction bases not matched to a gene: 12. Germline V gene data show CDR1 as SGHAT and CDR2 as FQNNGV. The CDR3 loop is CASTHPGQGIDEQYF. In nucleotides, the CDR3 is TGTGCCAGCACCCACCCGGGACAGGGTATCGACGAGCAGTACTTC. Using reference TRBV11-2 and TRBJ2-7 for the parts outside the CDR3, the full variable domain is EAGVAQSPRYKIIEKRQSVAFWCNPISGHATLYWYQQILGQGPKLLIQFQNNGVVDDSQLPKDRFSAERLKGVDSTLKIQPAKLEDSAVYLCASTHPGQGIDEQYFGPGTRLTVT.

The rearrangement links TRBV7-2 to TRBJ2-3; D ambiguous. This CDR3 comprises 13 residues. The V end lost 5 bases, the J end lost 6 bases, and 12 bases lay between the germline ends. Germline V lookup: CDR1 SGHTA, CDR2 FQGNSA. CDR3 residues: CASSHTARDTQYF. In DNA form, the CDR3 reads TGTGCCAGCAGCCACACCGCCCGGGATACGCAGTATTTT.

The gene calls are TRBV11-3 and TRBJ2-2; D is perhaps TRBD1 (6 bases). Per germline, CDR1 SGHNT and CDR2 YENEEA. This CDR3 is 14 amino acids long. V was pared by 5 bases and J by 6 bases, with 13 bases between. The CDR3 DNA reads as TGTGCCAGCAGCCTCGGACAGTTGCCCGGGGAGCTGTTTTTT. It translates to CASSLGQLPGELFF.

The count of this clone is one. This chain links TRBV30 with TRBJ1-4; no firm D call. Germline CDR1 is GTSNPN and CDR2 is SVGIG (reference sequence). The CDR3 has 13 amino acids. The V gene lost 2 bases and the J gene lost 8 bases, with 12 bases spanning the gap. DNA of the CDR3: TGTGCCTGGAGTCCCCAGATAAGGGAAAAACTGTTTTTT. Protein sequence: CAWSPQIREKLFF.

This clone was detected a few times. This chain's CDR3 is CASSVRTNTEAFF. For the CDR3, the DNA is TGCGCCAGCAGTGTGAGGACGAACACTGAAGCTTTCTTT. The gene calls are TRBV10-1 and TRBJ1-1; D call uncertain. Between the trimmed V and J ends, which lost 4 bases and 1 base, there was a span of 7 bases. CDR1 WNHNN and CDR2 SYGVQD come from the germline V gene (reference sequence). The CDR3 is made up of 13 amino acids.

This chain joins TRBV4-3 and TRBJ2-7; TRBD1 matches 7 bases. CDR1 is LGHNA and CDR2 is YSLEER in the germline V gene. Trimming cost V 1 base and J 3 bases; bases outside gene matches: 9. The CDR3 sequence is 16 residues long. CDR3 in amino acids: CASSQALTGYSYEQYF. The CDR3, as DNA: TGCGCCAGCAGCCAAGCGTTGACAGGGTACAGCTACGAGCAGTACTTC.